The 22 T cell receptor beta chains below come from one sample, sequenced in a study of early T cells in non-severe SARS-CoV-2 infection. MiXCR, applied by TCRdb to the 5' RACE reads, yields one record per CDR3 protein. The sample comprises over 95,000 distinct CDR3 sequences, roughly 15% of which are singletons, and about 1.3% rests with the top ten. Specimen: whole blood. These receptors all come from an adult who was a healthcare worker with PCR-confirmed SARS-CoV-2 infection or an uninfected control (not recorded which).

At least ten counts were recorded for this clonotype. This chain joins TRBV18 and TRBJ2-7; D is uncertain. The CDR3 length is 14 residues. V was shortened by 0 bases and J by 5 bases, with 11 bases between the two germline ends. Germline V gene data show CDR1 as KGHSH and CDR2 as LQKENI. The CDR3 reads CASSPPTTRNEQYF. The CDR3 DNA follows: TGTGCCAGCTCACCACCCACGACACGAAACGAGCAGTACTTC.

In this sample, this clonotype turned up many times. The V gene is TRBV14, the J gene TRBJ1-1, with a weak D call TRBD1 (5 bases). The CDR3 contains 14 residues. Trimming removed 4 bases at V and 4 bases at J, with 13 bases between. In germline, CDR1 is SGHDN, CDR2 FVKESK. DNA of the CDR3: TGTGCCAGCAGCCGAGGGGCGCGGGGCACTGAAGCTTTCTTT. Protein product: CASSRGARGTEAFF.

The J gene is TRBJ2-6, the V gene TRBV28; D is undetermined. Germline lookup yields CDR1 MDHEN and CDR2 SYDVKM. CDR3 length equals 14 residues. V was shortened by 3 bases and J by 4 bases, with 7 bases between the two germline ends. CDR3 amino acids: CASSLNRGANVLTF. The DNA for the CDR3 is TGTGCCAGCAGTTTGAATAGGGGGGCCAACGTCCTGACTTTC.

The chain employs TRBV5-5 and TRBJ1-4, with D hard to call. CDR3 length: 12 residues. Per germline, CDR1 SGHKS and CDR2 YYEKEE (reference sequence). The V end lost 2 bases, the J end lost 8 bases, and 7 bases lay between the germline ends. The CDR3 loop reads CASSLIEEKLFF. CDR3 in DNA: TGTGCCAGCAGCTTAATTGAGGAAAAACTGTTTTTT.

This clonotype showed up just a few times. The CDR3 bases are TGTGCCAGCAGCTTAGACAGTACCTCTGGGGCCAACGTCCTGACTTTC. Its translation: CASSLDSTSGANVLTF. This sequence joins TRBV7-2 and TRBJ2-6; D is unresolved. V was cut by 1 base and J by 0 bases, with 7 bases left in between. The CDR3 extends over 16 amino acids. Germline V gene lookup returns CDR1 SGHTA and CDR2 FQGNSA.

The chain is built from TRBV6-2 or TRBV6-3 and TRBJ1-1; 9 positions match TRBD1. The J segment lost 4 bases and the V segment lost 4 bases, leaving 10 bases of the junction unmatched. Germline CDR1 MNHEY, CDR2 SVGEGT. The CDR3 has 16 amino acids. The CDR3 sequence is CASSSNRGHWGTEAFF. DNA for the CDR3: TGTGCCAGCAGTTCGAACAGGGGGCACTGGGGCACTGAAGCTTTCTTT.

Only a few counts were recorded for this clonotype. This rearrangement joins TRBV6-5 to TRBJ1-1, with D possibly TRBD1 on 6 matching bases. The CDR3 length is 14 residues. V lost 6 bases and J lost 2, with 13 bases in between. Germline V gives CDR1 MNHEY, CDR2 SVGAGI. The CDR3 DNA is TGTGCCAGCAGGAAACAGGGATCAAACACTGAAGCTTTCTTT. Its translation: CASRKQGSNTEAFF.

This clonotype was observed at least ten times. The rearrangement links TRBV30 to TRBJ2-2; D is possibly TRBD2 (5 bases). V was cut by 4 bases and J by 0 bases, with 18 bases left in between. CDR3 size: 17 residues. Germline loops: CDR1 GTSNPN, CDR2 SVGIG (reference sequence). The CDR3 DNA is TGTGCCTGGACAAGGGCAGACTATGGTTCGAACACCGGGGAGCTGTTTTTT. This encodes CAWTRADYGSNTGELFF.

This clonotype was detected ten times or more. The CDR3 region is CASRSTGYMNYGYTF. CDR3 nucleotides: TGTGCCAGCAGATCTACAGGGTATATGAACTATGGCTACACCTTC. The chain recombines TRBV6-2 or TRBV6-3 with TRBJ1-2, with a tentative D call TRBD1 (6 bases). The CDR3 consists of 15 residues. Germline V CDR1 and CDR2: MNHEY, SVGEGT. V was shortened by 6 bases and J by 2 bases, with 16 bases between the two germline ends.

The chain carries TRBV20-1 and TRBJ1-1; 10 bases fit TRBD1. Losses at the gene ends were 0 bases for V and 4 bases for J; bases not matched to a gene: 11. Per the germline V gene, CDR1 is DFQATT and CDR2 is SNEGSKA (reference sequence). The CDR3 is made up of 17 amino acids. This chain's CDR3 is CSARDPGQGPRVTEAFF. DNA for the CDR3: TGCAGTGCTAGAGACCCGGGACAGGGGCCCCGGGTCACTGAAGCTTTCTTT.

V and J are TRBV6-2 or TRBV6-3 and TRBJ1-3, with TRBD1 as a possible D gene (5 bases). Germline V gives CDR1 MNHEY, CDR2 SVGEGT. The CDR3 covers 16 residues. Trimming took off 2 bases at V and 8 bases at J, with 19 bases between the two ends. The CDR3, as DNA: TGTGCCAGCAGTTACGATTGGACATCGCTAACGGACACCATATATTTT. The encoded protein is CASSYDWTSLTDTIYF.

The table lists this clonotype with a few counts. The CDR3 loop reads CASSPPGSGLYGYTF. For the CDR3, the DNA is TGTGCCAGCAGTCCTCCCGGGTCTGGACTCTATGGCTACACCTTC. The chain employs TRBV28 and TRBJ1-2; no firm D call. Per the germline V gene, CDR1 is MDHEN and CDR2 is SYDVKM. This CDR3 is 15 amino acids long. The germline V and J ends were trimmed by 5 bases and 4 bases, with 17 bases remaining between them.

The chain combines TRBV14 with TRBJ2-7; 7 nucleotides agree with TRBD1. Germline CDR1 is SGHDN and CDR2 is FVKESK. Trimming at V came to 3 bases and at J to 3 bases, leaving 2 bases not matched to a gene. CDR3 length equals 13 residues. This CDR3 reads CASSQRQGYEQYF. CDR3 DNA sequence: TGTGCCAGCAGCCAGAGACAGGGCTACGAGCAGTACTTC. The full variable domain, its missing parts supplied by reference TRBV14 and TRBJ2-7, is EAGVTQFPSHSVIEKGQTVTLRCDPISGHDNLYWYRRVMGKEIKFLLHFVKESKQDESGMPNNRFLAERTGGTYSTLKVQPAELEDSGVYFCASSQRQGYEQYFGPGTRLTVT.

The V and J genes are TRBV20-1 and TRBJ1-1; weak D call: TRBD1 (6 bases). In germline, CDR1 is DFQATT, CDR2 SNEGSKA (reference sequence). This CDR3 has 12 amino acids. V shed 7 bases and J shed 4 bases, with 13 bases lying between them. CDR3 nucleotides: TGCAGTGTCCAACAGGGCTCCACTGAAGCTTTCTTT. Amino acid sequence: CSVQQGSTEAFF.

This clonotype was seen a handful of times. The V gene is TRBV20-1, the J gene TRBJ2-2; 9 nucleotides align to TRBD1. J gave up 2 bases and V 6 bases, and 4 bases lay outside the gene matches. This CDR3 is built from 14 residues. Looked up from germline, CDR1 is DFQATT and CDR2 is SNEGSKA (reference sequence). The CDR3 spells CSAKTGGNTGELFF. The CDR3 nucleotides read TGCAGTGCCAAGACAGGGGGAAACACCGGGGAGCTGTTTTTT.

This clonotype was picked up many times. The gene calls are TRBV24-1 and TRBJ2-3; 10 positions agree with TRBD2. CDR3 length: 13 residues. Germline assignment: CDR1 KGHDR and CDR2 SFDVKD. Germline trimming cut 9 bases from V and 3 bases from J; bases unmatched to any gene: 2. Here the CDR3 reads CATQRGGTDTQYF. CDR3 coding DNA: TGTGCCACCCAGCGGGGGGGAACAGATACGCAGTATTTT.

This clonotype was found a few times. The V and J genes are TRBV4-3 and TRBJ1-3; possible D gene TRBD1, 6 bases. This CDR3 comprises 17 residues. Trimming pared 3 bases from V and 3 bases from J, leaving 18 bases between. Germline lookup yields CDR1 LGHNA and CDR2 YSLEER. The CDR3 loop reads CASSQDPAGTIGNTIYF. The CDR3 bases are TGCGCCAGCAGCCAGGATCCTGCAGGGACAATTGGAAACACCATATATTTT.

This clonotype was recorded at least ten times. The V call is TRBV15, the J call TRBJ2-7; D could derive from TRBD1 or TRBD2 (5 bases each). The CDR3 loop spans 16 amino acids. Trimming cost V 1 base and J 3 bases, with 16 bases left between them. CDR1 and CDR2 (germline): LNHNV, YYDKDF (reference sequence). The CDR3 spells CATSRGNTGHGYEQYF. The CDR3 DNA is TGTGCCACCAGCAGAGGTAATACGGGGCACGGCTACGAGCAGTACTTC. The full variable domain, completed using reference TRBV15 and TRBJ2-7, is DAMVIQNPRYQVTQFGKPVTLSCSQTLNHNVMYWYQQKSSQAPKLLFHYYDKDFNNEADTPDNFQSRRPNTSFCFLDIRSPGLGDTAMYLCATSRGNTGHGYEQYFGPGTRLTVT.

The genes are TRBV27 and TRBJ2-6; D remains unclear. CDR3 length equals 17 residues. Trimming stripped 4 bases from V and 3 bases from J, with 16 bases between. CDR1 and CDR2 from the germline V gene are MNHEY and SMNVEV (reference sequence). CDR3 coding DNA: TGTGCCAGCAGTTCCCCCGTGGGGTCGGGTGGGGCCAACGTCCTGACTTTC. As protein: CASSSPVGSGGANVLTF.

Ten or more counts support this clonotype. The chain couples TRBV7-6 to TRBJ2-5; D ambiguous. Germline V gene data show CDR1 as SGHVS and CDR2 as FNYEAQ. V was pared by 5 bases and J by 5 bases, with 9 bases between. CDR3 length: 12 amino acids. CDR3 sequence (DNA): TGTGCCAGCAGCCACTTGGGGGAGACCCAGTACTTC. Translation gives CASSHLGETQYF.

In this sample, this clonotype turned up a few times. V gene TRBV19 combines with J gene TRBJ1-5, with 7 bases matching TRBD1. In germline, CDR1 is LNHDA, CDR2 SQIVND (reference sequence). V lost 3 bases, J lost 5 bases, and 1 base stayed unmatched. This CDR3 is built from 13 residues. CDR3 sequence reads: CASSIQGDQPQHF. CDR3 bases: TGTGCCAGTAGTATTCAGGGGGATCAGCCCCAGCATTTT. Complete variable domain (other parts from reference TRBV19 and TRBJ1-5): DGGITQSPKYLFRKEGQNVTLSCEQNLNHDAMYWYRQDPGQGLRLIYYSQIVNDFQKGDIAEGYSVSREKKESFPLTVTSAQKNPTAFYLCASSIQGDQPQHFGDGTRLSIL.

This chain uses TRBV18 with TRBJ2-1; D gene uncertain. The CDR3 has 13 residues. Per the germline V gene, CDR1 is KGHSH and CDR2 is LQKENI. V was clipped by 1 base and J by 7 bases, with 8 bases between them. The CDR3 region is CASSPLGENEQFF. Here the CDR3 DNA reads TGTGCCAGCTCACCACTCGGAGAGAATGAGCAGTTCTTC.